The T cell receptor (beta chain) under discussion was sequenced for a study of beta chain features in type 1 diabetes. Markers CD45RO/CCR7/CD25/CD127/CD95/CD27 served to sort CD4+ naive, central memory, regulatory and stem cell-like memory cells. Of the isolated RNA, all was reverse transcribed, and so the sequenced material was expressed TCRB transcripts. Produced via immunoSEQ multiplex PCR; TCRdb's table is partial and in-frame only. The top ten clones hold 0.02% to 0.03% of a sample with over 700,000 clones, roughly 15% of them seen once. The CDR3 is 16 amino acids. V was pared by 1 base and J by 2 bases, with 6 bases of the junction left unmatched. The V gene's germline CDR1 is LGHNA and CDR2 YNFKEQ.

The TCR originated in a woman between 18 and 30 years old in good health. This chain links TRBV4-2 with TRBJ2-3; 7 bases agree with TRBD1. Sequenced sample: naive CD4+ T cells from blood. The CDR3 nucleotides are TGTGCCAGCAGCCAAGGCAATACAGGGGCCACAGATACGCAGTATTTT. It codes for CASSQGNTGATDTQYF.